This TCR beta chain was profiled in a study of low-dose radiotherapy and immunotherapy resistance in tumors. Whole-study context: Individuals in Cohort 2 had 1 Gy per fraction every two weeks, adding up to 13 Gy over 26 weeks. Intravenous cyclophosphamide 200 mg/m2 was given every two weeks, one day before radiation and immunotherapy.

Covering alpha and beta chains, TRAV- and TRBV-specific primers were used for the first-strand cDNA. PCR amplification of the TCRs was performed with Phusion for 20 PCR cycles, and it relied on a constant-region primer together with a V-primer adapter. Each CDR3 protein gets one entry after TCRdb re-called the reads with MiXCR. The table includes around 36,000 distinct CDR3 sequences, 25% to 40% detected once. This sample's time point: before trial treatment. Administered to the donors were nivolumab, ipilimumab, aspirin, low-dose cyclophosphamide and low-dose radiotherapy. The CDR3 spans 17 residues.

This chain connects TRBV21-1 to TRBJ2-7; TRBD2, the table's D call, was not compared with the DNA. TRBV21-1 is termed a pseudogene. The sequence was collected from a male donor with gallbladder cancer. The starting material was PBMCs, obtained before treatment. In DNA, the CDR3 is TGTGCCAGCAGCAAAGGGTCGCTAGCGGGGATGCCGGGGGAGCAGTACTTC. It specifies CASSKGSLAGMPGEQYF.